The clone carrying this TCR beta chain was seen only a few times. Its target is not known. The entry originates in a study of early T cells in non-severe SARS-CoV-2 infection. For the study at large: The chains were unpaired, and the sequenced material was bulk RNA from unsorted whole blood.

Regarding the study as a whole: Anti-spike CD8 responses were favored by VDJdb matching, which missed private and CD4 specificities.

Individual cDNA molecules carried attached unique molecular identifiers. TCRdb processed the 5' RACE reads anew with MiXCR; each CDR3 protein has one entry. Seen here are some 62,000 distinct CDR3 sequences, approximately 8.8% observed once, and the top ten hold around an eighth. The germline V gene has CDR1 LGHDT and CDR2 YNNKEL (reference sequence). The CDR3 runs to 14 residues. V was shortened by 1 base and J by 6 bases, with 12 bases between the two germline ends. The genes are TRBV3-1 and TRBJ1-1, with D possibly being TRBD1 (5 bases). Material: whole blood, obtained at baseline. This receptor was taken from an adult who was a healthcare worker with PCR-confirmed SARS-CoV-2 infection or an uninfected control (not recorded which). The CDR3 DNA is TGTGCCAGCAGCCAAGCGCGCAGGGATCCTGAAGCTTTCTTT. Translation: CASSQARRDPEAFF.